One and the same sample provided the 9 T cell receptor beta chains below, sequenced in a study of T cells in Graves' hyperthyroidism and ophthalmopathy. There were TCR beta CDR3 regions amplified from RNA transcripts. Using the HTBI primer set, a first-round RT-PCR was run on the TCR CDR3. One entry per CDR3 protein, called by TCRdb with MiXCR from the multiplex PCR reads. The profile shows approximately 700,000 distinct CDR3 sequences, nearly 45% of them singletons. The sequencing sample was made of peripheral blood or thyroid tissue (not recorded which). The receptors here all came from an adult man with Graves' disease, either hyperthyroidism or ophthalmopathy (not recorded which).

This clonotype has only a few counts. A clone one base away is much larger, so this may be a read error. The chain couples TRBV7-2 to TRBJ2-2; the D gene is possibly TRBD1 (6 bases). The CDR3 has 13 residues. Germline V gene lookup returns CDR1 SGHTA and CDR2 FQGNSA. The V gene lost 5 bases and the J gene lost 6 bases, with 10 bases spanning the gap. The CDR3 sequence is CASSPAGAGELFF. The CDR3 nucleotides are TGTGCCAGCAGCCCGGCAGGGGCCGGGGAGCTGTTTTTT.

This clonotype was found a few times. The V gene is TRBV6-6, the J gene TRBJ1-1; 9 nucleotides agree with TRBD1. V shed 0 bases and J 1 base; nucleotides not matched to a gene: 0. The CDR3 loop spans 15 amino acids. Germline CDR1 reads MNHNY; CDR2 reads SVGAGI (reference sequence). This CDR3 reads CASSYSDRGNTEAFF. The DNA of the CDR3 is TGTGCCAGCAGTTACTCGGACAGGGGGAACACTGAAGCTTTCTTT.

This sequence joins TRBV10-2 and TRBJ1-4; D ambiguous. From germline, CDR1 is WSHSY and CDR2 SAAADI. This CDR3 has 12 amino acids. V lost 2 bases and J lost 8, with 6 bases in between. Here the CDR3 reads CASSERVEKLFF. CDR3 DNA: TGCGCCAGCAGTGAGAGGGTAGAAAAACTGTTTTTT.

The table lists this clonotype with many counts. The chain employs TRBV10-2 and TRBJ1-1; D gene uncertain. The CDR3 has 11 amino acids. Per the germline V gene, CDR1 is WSHSY and CDR2 is SAAADI. Trimming shortened V by 6 bases and J by 3 bases, and 5 bases separated the two germline ends. The CDR3 DNA reads as TGCGCCAGCAGAGTCGACACTGAAGCTTTCTTT. It translates to CASRVDTEAFF.

V usage is TRBV7-9 and J usage is TRBJ2-7; 7 bases are shared with TRBD1. V trimming: 5 bases; J trimming: 0 bases; junction bases outside the gene matches: 7. The CDR3 loop spans 15 amino acids. The V gene's germline CDR1 is SEHNR and CDR2 FQNEAQ (reference sequence). Written as DNA, the CDR3 is TGTGCCAGCAGCGCTGGGACAGCCCCCTCCTACGAGCAGTACTTC. Protein: CASSAGTAPSYEQYF.

This clonotype has ten or more counts. The CDR3 reads CSAQRTGERGGYTF. The CDR3 DNA is TGCAGTGCTCAGCGGACGGGGGAGCGAGGTGGCTACACCTTC. The chain is built from TRBV20-1 and TRBJ1-2; perhaps TRBD1 as D (5 bases). Trimming removed 5 bases at V and 7 bases at J, with 20 bases between. Germline CDR1 reads DFQATT; CDR2 reads SNEGSKA (reference sequence). This CDR3 region has 14 residues.

This sequence joins TRBV7-9 and TRBJ1-4; 7 bases are a match to TRBD1. The CDR3 runs 14 residues. Germline V CDR1 and CDR2: SEHNR, FQNEAQ (reference sequence). J lost 10 bases, V lost 8 bases, and 13 bases had no gene match. The CDR3 sequence: CASGPGDSPGKLFF. The CDR3 DNA follows: TGTGCCAGCGGCCCCGGGGACAGCCCGGGAAAACTGTTTTTT.

This clonotype was seen many times. The CDR3, as DNA: TGTGCCAGCAGCCCTTACAGGGGGCTCACTGAAGCTTTCTTT. It translates to CASSPYRGLTEAFF. The rearrangement links TRBV12-3 or TRBV12-4 to TRBJ1-1; 9 bases agree with TRBD1. The CDR3 is made up of 14 amino acids. Losses at the gene ends were 6 bases for V and 4 bases for J; bases not matched to a gene: 6.

V is TRBV7-8 and J is TRBJ2-2; possibly TRBD1 for D (6 bases). Germline V gene lookup returns CDR1 SGHVS and CDR2 FQNEAQ. The CDR3 consists of 16 residues. Trimming removed 0 bases at V and 1 base at J, with 9 bases between. The CDR3 spells CASSLAPGQNTGELFF. CDR3 nucleotide sequence: TGTGCCAGCAGCTTAGCGCCGGGACAGAACACCGGGGAGCTGTTTTTT.